This T cell receptor (beta chain) was documented in a study of beta chain features in type 1 diabetes. Study-level findings and limits: No resolution was reached here on whether HLA type influences TCRB rearrangement. Significant though moderate, a shortening of TCRB CDR3s appeared in all four CD4+ subsets of Type 1 diabetes patients. Naive, central memory and regulatory TCRB repertoires appeared more similar among patients than healthy donors.

CD4+ naive, central memory, regulatory and stem cell-like memory cells were sorted via CD45RO/CCR7/CD25/CD127/CD95/CD27. Purity (above 98%) was reached by all sorted populations. With respect to this clone: Antigen: not known.

Sequencing targeted expressed TCRB transcripts, as all isolated RNA had been reverse transcribed. The protocol was immunoSEQ multiplex PCR, while the TCRdb copy is restricted to in-frame clones and leaves out a portion. The sample has about 340,000 clones, around 8.5% seen once; the top ten hold about 1%. V lost 3 bases and J 1 base, leaving 9 bases between the germline ends. The CDR3 runs to 14 residues. Germline V gene sequence: CDR1 SNHLY, CDR2 FYNNEI. The sequence was obtained from a man aged 30-40 years with type 1 diabetes. The sample comprised central memory CD4+ T cells from blood. The chain couples TRBV2 to TRBJ1-1, with D maybe TRBD1 (6 bases). The CDR3 DNA follows: TGTGCCAGCAGTGATCAGGGGCCGAACACTGAAGCTTTCTTT. This codes for CASSDQGPNTEAFF.